The 26 T cell receptor beta chains below all came from one sample that was sequenced in a study of shared T cell receptors in the human thymus. Profiling relied on immunoSEQ multiplex PCR, and the TCRdb table lists in-frame clones only, not all of them. The sample includes roughly 500,000 clones, around 78% of them seen just once. These same records also appear under a second study, on human thymus T cells.

The sample consisted of thymocytes. These receptors came from a boy under two years old with a congenital heart defect.

The chain recombines TRBV6-1 with TRBJ2-1, with a tentative D call TRBD2 (5 bases). This CDR3 spans 13 amino acids. Trimming removed 2 bases from V and 6 bases from J, with 8 bases in between. Germline-derived CDR1 and CDR2 are MNHNS and SASEGT. CDR3 DNA: TGTGCCAGCAGTGAACCCGCGGGCAATGAGCAGTTCTTC. Its protein product is CASSEPAGNEQFF.

The chain is built from TRBV6-5 and TRBJ2-1, with TRBD2 matching 10 bases. Germline V CDR1 and CDR2: MNHEY, SVGAGI. The V gene end was trimmed by 6 bases and the J gene end by 4 bases; junction bases not matched to a gene: 6. The length of the CDR3 is 15 residues. The chain's CDR3 is CASSDQREGYNEQFF. The CDR3 DNA is TGTGCCAGCAGCGATCAGCGGGAGGGGTACAATGAGCAGTTCTTC.

This chain joins TRBV5-4 and TRBJ1-3; D is unresolved. The germline gives CDR1 SGHNT, CDR2 YYREEE (reference sequence). The V gene lost 0 bases and the J gene lost 0 bases, with 4 bases spanning the gap. The CDR3 is 14 amino acids. CDR3 bases: TGTGCCAGCAGCTTGGCTCCCTCTGGAAACACCATATATTTT. Its protein is CASSLAPSGNTIYF. Supplemented by reference TRBV5-4 and TRBJ1-3, the full variable domain reads ETGVTQSPTHLIKTRGQQVTLRCSSQSGHNTVSWYQQALGQGPQFIFQYYREEENGRGNFPPRFSGLQFPNYSSELNVNALELDDSALYLCASSLAPSGNTIYFGEGSWLTVV.

This chain connects TRBV29-1 to TRBJ2-3, with TRBD2 matching 7 bases. The CDR3 length is 15 residues. With 0 bases clipped from V and 0 bases from J, the junction kept 3 bases outside the gene matches. In germline, CDR1 is SQVTM, CDR2 ANQGSEA. The CDR3 region is CSVEDQLASTDTQYF. CDR3 nucleotide sequence: TGCAGCGTTGAAGATCAACTAGCGAGCACAGATACGCAGTATTTT.

This clone appeared a single time. This chain joins TRBV7-2 and TRBJ1-4; D possibly corresponds to TRBD1 (5 bases). Germline values: CDR1 SGHTA, CDR2 FQGNSA. The ends were cut back, 4 bases at V and 5 bases at J, with 8 bases in the middle. The CDR3 sequence is 13 residues long. In DNA form, the CDR3 reads TGTGCCAGCAGCTCCGGGGGAAATGAAAAACTGTTTTTT. Amino acids: CASSSGGNEKLFF.

J is TRBJ2-5 and V is TRBV2; TRBD1 matches 7 bases. Per germline, CDR1 SNHLY and CDR2 FYNNEI. With 6 bases clipped from V and 4 bases from J, the junction kept 23 bases outside the gene matches. The CDR3 sequence is 19 residues long. CDR3 amino acids: CASSGDASTPGTVRETQYF. The CDR3 DNA sequence: TGTGCCAGCAGCGGAGACGCCTCCACCCCAGGGACAGTCCGAGAGACCCAGTACTTC.

V usage is TRBV7-9 and J usage is TRBJ2-1; TRBD2 matches at 13 bases. This CDR3 spans 17 amino acids. Germline lookup yields CDR1 SEHNR and CDR2 FQNEAQ (reference sequence). The J segment lost 4 bases and the V segment lost 8 bases, leaving 11 bases of the junction unmatched. The CDR3 DNA sequence: TGTGCCAGCGGCCCTCCCGGGACTAGCGGGACGTACAATGAGCAGTTCTTC. Translation gives CASGPPGTSGTYNEQFF.

This clone turned up a few times. The V call is TRBV25-1, the J call TRBJ1-3, with D hard to call. The V gene lost 3 bases and the J gene lost 4 bases, with 10 bases spanning the gap. The CDR3 is 14 amino acids. CDR1 and CDR2 (germline): MGHDK, SYGVNS. Here the CDR3 reads CASSDPESGNTIYF. In nucleotides, the CDR3 is TGTGCCAGCAGTGACCCCGAGTCGGGAAACACCATATATTTT.

The J gene is TRBJ2-3, the V gene TRBV28, with D unresolved. This CDR3 is built from 13 residues. Per germline, CDR1 MDHEN and CDR2 SYDVKM. The germline V and J ends were trimmed by 1 base and 8 bases, with 10 bases remaining between them. The CDR3 reads CASSLSLGATQYF. In DNA, the CDR3 is TGTGCCAGCAGTTTATCTCTAGGAGCTACGCAGTATTTT.

This clone was observed a handful of times. This chain connects TRBV6-5 to TRBJ2-2; 7 nucleotides line up with TRBD2. The CDR3 runs to 15 residues. Germline V CDR1 and CDR2: MNHEY, SVGAGI. V lost 6 bases and J lost 2; bases outside the gene matches: 6. In DNA, the CDR3 is TGTGCCAGCAGGGCGGGAGAGAGTAACACCGGGGAGCTGTTTTTT. Translation: CASRAGESNTGELFF.

The chain couples TRBV6-5 to TRBJ2-1; 8 bases map to TRBD1. CDR3 length: 15 amino acids. Germline V gene data show CDR1 as MNHEY and CDR2 as SVGAGI. The trim removed 6 bases at V and 5 bases at J, leaving 9 bases unmatched. CDR3 DNA sequence: TGTGCCAGCAGAAAGGGACAGGAAATAAACAATGAGCAGTTCTTC. Protein sequence: CASRKGQEINNEQFF.

This chain's CDR3 is CASSLRRGRGHYEQYF. In DNA form, the CDR3 reads TGCGCCAGCAGCCTTCGAAGGGGCAGGGGGCACTACGAGCAGTACTTC. V gene TRBV4-3 combines with J gene TRBJ2-7; TRBD1 aligns across 8 bases. The length of the CDR3 is 16 residues. Germline V gives CDR1 LGHNA, CDR2 YSLEER. V gave up 4 bases and J gave up 3 bases; unmatched junction bases: 11.

The chain is built from TRBV10-1 and TRBJ2-7; no reliable D call. V was pared by 2 bases and J by 4 bases, with 12 bases between. CDR3 length: 14 amino acids. The germline CDR1 and CDR2 sequences are WNHNN and SYGVQD (reference sequence). In nucleotides, the CDR3 is TGCGCCAGCAGTGAGCTGTCAGGCCCTTACGAGCAGTACTTC. Protein sequence: CASSELSGPYEQYF.

V usage is TRBV28 and J usage is TRBJ2-7; a weak D match, TRBD1 (6 bases). Trimming removed 3 bases from V and 2 bases from J, with 17 bases in between. The CDR3 loop spans 16 amino acids. Germline assignment: CDR1 MDHEN and CDR2 SYDVKM. CDR3 region: CASSLCVGQGTYEQYF. The CDR3 nucleotides are TGTGCCAGCAGTTTGTGTGTGGGGCAGGGGACCTACGAGCAGTACTTC.

The gene calls are TRBV9 and TRBJ2-1; 7 nucleotides match TRBD2. The V gene end was trimmed by 0 bases and the J gene end by 7 bases; junction bases not matched to a gene: 7. The germline V gene encodes CDR1 SGDLS and CDR2 YYNGEE. The CDR3 is 15 amino acids. CDR3 nucleotides: TGTGCCAGCAGCGTAGCTGGCGGGAGTGGGAATGAGCAGTTCTTC. Encoded protein: CASSVAGGSGNEQFF.

A word on this clone: Other DNA sequences in this sample translate to the same CDR3. The chain joins TRBV9 to TRBJ2-7; 8 bases fit TRBD2. This CDR3 spans 15 amino acids. Germline CDR1 reads SGDLS; CDR2 reads YYNGEE. The V segment lost 0 bases and the J segment 0 bases; nucleotides outside the gene matches: 2. The CDR3, as DNA: TGTGCCAGCAGCGTAGCGAGCGGGGGCTCCTACGAGCAGTACTTC. It yields the protein CASSVASGGSYEQYF.

The chain has TRBV18 and TRBJ2-7, with D unclear. Germline CDR1 is KGHSH and CDR2 is LQKENI. The CDR3 totals 13 residues. V lost 4 bases and J 0 bases, leaving 7 bases between the germline ends. CDR3 nucleotide sequence: TGTGCCAGCTCACTAAGCTACTCCTACGAGCAGTACTTC. The encoded protein is CASSLSYSYEQYF.

This clone was counted only a few times. The rearrangement joins TRBV2 to TRBJ2-2; D ambiguous. The length of the CDR3 is 12 residues. The germline V and J ends were trimmed by 5 bases and 6 bases, with 7 bases remaining between them. Germline values: CDR1 SNHLY, CDR2 FYNNEI. The DNA of the CDR3 is TGTGCCAGCAGTCGACAAGCCGGGGAGCTGTTTTTT. As protein: CASSRQAGELFF.

The chain has TRBV29-1 and TRBJ2-1; possible D gene TRBD1, 6 bases. The CDR3 spans 12 residues. CDR1 is SQVTM, CDR2 ANQGSEA, per germline. The V and J ends lost 4 bases and 10 bases respectively, with 14 bases between them. The CDR3 loop reads CSVVPGRGEQFF. The CDR3 DNA is TGCAGCGTTGTCCCTGGCAGGGGCGAGCAGTTCTTC.

The chain is built from TRBV7-2 and TRBJ2-2; no reliable D call. Germline CDR1 SGHTA, CDR2 FQGNSA. The length of the CDR3 is 13 residues. The ends were cut back, 7 bases at V and 6 bases at J, with 12 bases in the middle. The DNA of the CDR3 is TGTGCCAGCACCCCCTTGGCGGCCGGGGAGCTGTTTTTT. Translated, it gives CASTPLAAGELFF.

The J gene is TRBJ1-4, the V gene TRBV30; no reliable D call. Trimming stripped 0 bases from V and 4 bases from J, with 12 bases between. The CDR3 is made up of 15 amino acids. Looked up from germline, CDR1 is GTSNPN and CDR2 is SVGIG (reference sequence). The CDR3 loop is CAWSVLRPRNEKLFF. CDR3 nucleotides: TGTGCCTGGAGTGTACTCAGGCCCCGTAATGAAAAACTGTTTTTT.

The chain combines TRBV30 with TRBJ1-4, with a weak D call TRBD1 (5 bases). CDR3 length: 20 residues. Per germline, CDR1 GTSNPN and CDR2 SVGIG (reference sequence). Trimming took 0 bases from V and 0 from J, leaving 23 bases between them. The CDR3 spells CAWSVQHEGRGQATNEKLFF. CDR3 bases: TGTGCCTGGAGTGTACAACATGAGGGGCGGGGCCAAGCAACTAATGAAAAACTGTTTTTT. The complete variable domain, with remaining parts taken from reference TRBV30 and TRBJ1-4, reads SQTIHQWPATLVQPVGSPLSLECTVEGTSNPNLYWYRQAAGRGLQLLFYSVGIGQISSEVPQNLSASRPQDRQFILSSKKLLLSDSGFYLCAWSVQHEGRGQATNEKLFFGSGTQLSVL.

The chain recombines TRBV25-1 with TRBJ1-1, with a possible D match to TRBD1 (5 bases). V shed 8 bases and J shed 8 bases, with 12 bases lying between them. Germline lookup yields CDR1 MGHDK and CDR2 SYGVNS. The CDR3 is made up of 11 amino acids. In DNA form, the CDR3 reads TGTGCCAGCGGGGGGGGAGTCGAAGCTTTCTTT. It translates to CASGGGVEAFF.

The chain carries TRBV6-5 and TRBJ2-3; no firm D call. Germline-derived CDR1 and CDR2 are MNHEY and SVGAGI. The CDR3 loop spans 11 amino acids. Trimming shortened V by 6 bases and J by 2 bases, and 3 bases separated the two germline ends. CDR3 sequence: CASSNTDTQYF. CDR3 DNA sequence: TGTGCCAGCAGCAACACAGATACGCAGTATTTT.

This sequence joins TRBV7-9 and TRBJ2-7; the match to TRBD1 covers 8 bases. The CDR3 spans 14 residues. The J segment lost 5 bases and the V segment lost 5 bases, leaving 8 bases of the junction unmatched. The germline V gene encodes CDR1 SEHNR and CDR2 FQNEAQ (reference sequence). The chain's CDR3 is CASSARTGLDEQYF. The CDR3 coding sequence is TGTGCCAGCAGCGCCCGGACAGGGCTCGACGAGCAGTACTTC.

This clone appeared once. CDR3: CASSDGQGNTDTQYF. The CDR3, as DNA: TGCGCCAGCAGCGACGGACAGGGGAACACAGATACGCAGTATTTT. The chain combines TRBV4-1 with TRBJ2-3, with TRBD1 matching over 9 bases. Germline CDR1 and CDR2: MGHRA and YSYEKL. V gave up 5 bases and J gave up 2 bases; unmatched junction bases: 5. CDR3 size: 15 residues.